This TCR beta chain was observed in a study of T cells in Graves' hyperthyroidism and ophthalmopathy (dated by TCRdb to about 2019). Regarding the research as a whole: To identify TCR V-J signatures that set the groups apart, the researchers used a discovery cohort of 100 patients, made up of 43 with Graves' ophthalmopathy and 55 to 65 with stable Graves' hyperthyroidism. For training and testing, the 100 or so patients in the discovery cohort were randomly divided in a 7:3 ratio. Prospective prediction of ophthalmopathy was tested in an independent validation cohort consisting of roughly 19 hyperthyroidism patients and about 17 patients who later progressed to ophthalmopathy. The study also compared thyroid tissue and blood T-cell repertoires from more than five Graves' hyperthyroidism patients. After blood sampling, hyperthyroidism patients were treated with methimazole at a starting dose of 30 mg daily, and ophthalmopathy patients were treated with high-dose intravenous methylprednisolone. The paper describes TCR Vbeta CDR3 sequencing of 135 peripheral blood samples, made up of approximately 40 ophthalmopathy patients, 70 to 75 hyperthyroidism patients and 17 progressor patients.

From a lookup of the germline V gene (reference sequence), CDR1 and CDR2 are GTSNPN and SVGIG. CDR3 length: 11 amino acids, cysteine to phenylalanine. The only DNA kept is the CDR3, 33 bases in frame from the first base. The junction carries 9 bases between V and J, which are trimmed by 5 bases and 5 bases respectively. Points on this clonotype: Its antigen target is currently unknown. No much larger clone exists at a distance of one base, and base qualities are not known.

Stable Graves' hyperthyroidism was defined as no progression to ophthalmopathy during 18 months of follow-up. Hyperthyroidism patients were aged 18 to 65 years and newly diagnosed, with disease duration of less than 2 months. Exclusion was applied to patients with uncontrolled infections, other autoimmune diseases, pregnancy or lactation. Diagnoses were based on clinical symptoms, serum thyroxine and TRAb, thyroid ultrasound and orbital computed tomography. Trizol reagent was used to extract total RNA, and RNA quality was then checked on an Agilent 2100 Bioanalyzer. Summary of the overall study and its limitations: Most expanded thyroid clonotypes (frequency above 0.001) were also found in blood, which suggests that blood repertoires may mirror thyroid immune responses. In validation, progression to ophthalmopathy was predicted by the model with 65% to 71% sensitivity and around 75% specificity, a median of around 6.5 months before onset. A model built on a 13 V-J signature distinguished ophthalmopathy from stable hyperthyroidism, reaching about 89% sensitivity and 81.08% specificity in cross-validation and 80%/75% in testing. No statistical method was used to set the sample size in advance, and investigators knew the group allocation.

TCR beta CDR3 regions were amplified from RNA transcripts. The first round of RT-PCR for the TCR CDR3 was performed with the HTBI primer set and the Qiagen OneStep RT-PCR kit. Libraries were constructed in a second round of multiplex PCR, after which size selection and purification were performed. Libraries were sequenced paired-end with 100 bp reads on an Illumina HiSeq2000. The study's own analysis went as follows. Raw data were processed with SOAPnuke, discarding reads with adapters, uncalled bases, mean Phred below 15, or no exact constant-primer or identifier match. High-quality paired reads were merged using COPE v1.2.5, and each unique nucleotide sequence was defined as a clonotype. MiTCR v1.1 was used to align clonotypes to the IMGT TRBV, TRBD and TRBJ reference segments. The analysis was restricted to V-J combinations with a frequency above 0.0001, which together covered just over 99% of the repertoires. The TCS score was defined as the ratio of F50 (clonal expansion) to E x V (chaos), calculated using BLOSUM62-based TCRdist between CDR3 peptides within each V-J. Welch's t-statistics and random forest reduced 500 to 650 V-J features to 13, which were used in a naive Bayes classifier (R e1071). The similarity between thyroid and blood repertoires was quantified using the Morisita-Horn index. The public reads were reanalyzed by TCRdb: fastp trimming at Q25, MiXCR alignment, in-frame beta chains only. Each CDR3 protein appears once, grouped with its most common genes and DNA. These V and J calls rely on TCRdb rather than the paper's analysis. This sample is represented by almost 50,000 distinct CDR3 sequences; 54% of them were singletons. The ten largest clones represent around a third of the sample.

This receptor was identified in a man aged 18 to 35 with Graves' hyperthyroidism. The chain is assembled from TRBV30 and TRBJ2-5; possibly the D gene is TRBD2, per 5 matching bases. Material: peripheral blood or thyroid tissue (not recorded which). The DNA sequence is given as TGTGCCTGGGGAGGTTACGAGACCCAGTACTTC. Its protein product is CAWGGYETQYF.